This T cell receptor (beta chain) was sequenced during a study of OX40 agonist ivuxolimab in advanced cancers. Germline-derived CDR1 and CDR2 are MNHEY and SMNVEV (reference sequence). V lost 7 bases to trimming and J lost 1 base, with 11 bases between them. This CDR3 region has 13 residues. Regarding this clone: Its target is unknown.

Whole-study results and caveats: The CD4+ and CD8+ T cells in the blood had expanded clonally by week 6 at 0.1 to 3.0 mg/kg. The expanded peripheral T cells' antigen specificity was not determined.

The method was immunoSEQ multiplex PCR; TCRdb's version includes in-frame clones alone and lacks a portion of them. The table lists 35,000 to 40,000 clones, about 82% of them singletons. The sample was CD4+ or CD8+ T cells sorted from blood, taken in a trial of the OX40 agonist ivuxolimab. The chain combines TRBV27 with TRBJ2-7; D gene unclear. This TCR was recovered from an adult with an advanced solid tumor such as melanoma, head and neck, liver or kidney cancer. This chain's CDR3 is CASISRGSYEQYF. As DNA, the CDR3 is TGTGCCAGCATCTCGAGAGGTTCCTACGAGCAGTACTTC.